The T cell receptor beta chain under discussion was sequenced for a study of blood T cells in healthy people across ages. This clonotype showed up just a few times. Antigen: not known. This CDR3 is built from 16 residues. Germline CDR1 MNHEY, CDR2 SMNVEV (reference sequence). PCR was performed a second time for about 6 to 11 cycles using a sample-barcoded 5' primer and a J-beta primer mix. Every molecule of cDNA carried a tag from a template-switch adaptor with 12 random nucleotides. TCRdb processed the 5' RACE reads anew with MiXCR; each CDR3 protein has one entry. The table includes about 800,000 distinct CDR3 sequences, 25% detected once. Study-level points and caveats: Naive T cell percentage and TCR beta diversity correlated strongly.

A further study also used this sample, focusing on T cells of mothers and their children. This second study says: Donation came from three healthy Caucasian mothers together with their six children.

The clonotype comes from a boy aged 5-17 years in good health. The sequenced sample was blood. The chain is built from TRBV27 and TRBJ2-5; 10 bases are shared with TRBD1. The J call may be mistaken, given a closer DNA end match to TRBJ2-7. The CDR3 DNA reads TGTGCCAGCAGTTTCGGCGGGACAGGGGTAGGACACGAGCAGTACTTC. Encoded protein: CASSFGGTGVGHEQYF.